Below are 21 T cell receptor beta chains sequenced from a single sample in a study of cytomegalovirus exposure and HLA in healthy donors. Primers for the PCR totalled 60 Vbeta and 13 Jbeta. Libraries were prepared by immunoSEQ multiplex PCR; TCRdb keeps only in-frame clonotypes and omits some of them. The table for this sample gives roughly 53,000 clones. Sequencing was performed on PBMCs. The source is a female donor in good health and CMV-seronegative.

CDR3 loop: CASRLKNTEAFF. CDR3 in DNA: TGTGCCAGCAGACTGAAGAACACTGAAGCTTTCTTT. This chain uses TRBV7-9 with TRBJ1-1; unclear D gene. Per the germline V gene, CDR1 is SEHNR and CDR2 is FQNEAQ (reference sequence). This CDR3 region has 12 residues. Deletions cut 6 bases from V and 1 base from J, with 6 bases between.

The chain employs TRBV11-3 and TRBJ1-2, with D perhaps matching TRBD1 (6 bases). The CDR3 spans 13 residues. Germline V gene sequence: CDR1 SGHNT, CDR2 YENEEA. V was shortened by 6 bases and J by 8 bases, with 16 bases between the two germline ends. CDR3 in DNA: TGTGCCAGCAGTTCAGGGTCGACAGGCGGCTACACCTTC. Protein sequence: CASSSGSTGGYTF.

The J gene is TRBJ1-2, the V gene TRBV6-1; D is unresolved. This CDR3 comprises 15 residues. V lost 0 bases, J lost 3 bases, and 11 bases lay in between. CDR1 and CDR2 from the germline V gene are MNHNS and SASEGT. This chain's CDR3 is CASSEAFYADYGYTF. The DNA of the CDR3 is TGTGCCAGCAGTGAAGCGTTCTACGCTGACTATGGCTACACCTTC.

The V gene is TRBV19, the J gene TRBJ1-5, with 8 positions matching TRBD1. The CDR3 runs 16 residues. Germline values: CDR1 LNHDA, CDR2 SQIVND (reference sequence). V shed 8 bases, J shed 5 bases, and the junction held 14 bases outside the gene matches. CDR3 sequence reads: CASAPWPGQVYQPQHF. The DNA for the CDR3 is TGTGCCAGTGCCCCCTGGCCGGGACAGGTCTATCAGCCCCAGCATTTT. Using reference TRBV19 and TRBJ1-5 for the parts outside the CDR3, the full variable domain is DGGITQSPKYLFRKEGQNVTLSCEQNLNHDAMYWYRQDPGQGLRLIYYSQIVNDFQKGDIAEGYSVSREKKESFPLTVTSAQKNPTAFYLCASAPWPGQVYQPQHFGDGTRLSIL.

This sequence joins TRBV29-1 and TRBJ2-2, with 7 bases that match TRBD1. The CDR3 has 13 residues. From germline, CDR1 is SQVTM and CDR2 ANQGSEA. Germline trimming cut 7 bases from V and 5 bases from J; bases unmatched to any gene: 7. DNA of the CDR3: TGCAGCGCGCGACCGACAGGGACCGGGGAGCTGTTTTTT. Amino acids: CSARPTGTGELFF.

The chain joins TRBV5-4 to TRBJ2-7; maybe TRBD2 (6 bases). The ends were cut back, 4 bases at V and 7 bases at J, with 18 bases in the middle. From germline, CDR1 is SGHNT and CDR2 YYREEE (reference sequence). The CDR3 loop spans 14 amino acids. This CDR3 reads CASSPGAGLHEQYF. In nucleotides, the CDR3 is TGTGCCAGCAGCCCCGGGGCGGGGCTTCATGAGCAGTACTTC.

This chain connects TRBV19 to TRBJ2-2; perhaps TRBD1 as D (5 bases). This CDR3 is 14 amino acids long. Germline-derived CDR1 and CDR2 are LNHDA and SQIVND (reference sequence). The V end was cut by 10 bases, the J end by 1 base, with 13 bases between. The CDR3 coding sequence is TGTGCCACTCCATCAGGGCTGAACACCGGGGAGCTGTTTTTT. The encoded protein is CATPSGLNTGELFF.

J is TRBJ2-2 and V is TRBV11-3; a weak D match, TRBD1 (5 bases). The V end was cut by 5 bases, the J end by 1 base, with 8 bases between. Germline CDR1 is SGHNT and CDR2 is YENEEA. The CDR3 spans 14 residues. CDR3 sequence (DNA): TGTGCCAGCAGCGAACAGGTGAACACCGGGGAGCTGTTTTTT. As protein: CASSEQVNTGELFF.

V and J are TRBV18 and TRBJ2-1, with D uncertain. The CDR3 contains 13 residues. The V gene lost 4 bases and the J gene lost 0 bases, with 4 bases spanning the gap. Germline V gene lookup returns CDR1 KGHSH and CDR2 LQKENI. The CDR3 loop reads CASSLSSYNEQFF. The CDR3 nucleotides read TGTGCCAGCTCACTGAGCTCCTACAATGAGCAGTTCTTC. The full variable domain, completed using reference TRBV18 and TRBJ2-1, is NAGVMQNPRHLVRRRGQEARLRCSPMKGHSHVYWYRQLPEEGLKFMVYLQKENIIDESGMPKERFSAEFPKEGPSILRIQQVVRGDSAAYFCASSLSSYNEQFFGPGTRLTVL.

V is TRBV6-1 and J is TRBJ2-1; tentative D call: TRBD1 (5 bases). The CDR3 runs to 14 residues. Deletions cut 3 bases from V and 8 bases from J, with 14 bases between. CDR1 and CDR2 from the germline V gene are MNHNS and SASEGT. CDR3 region: CASSDQGSIYEQFF. In DNA form, the CDR3 reads TGTGCCAGCAGTGACCAGGGTTCAATATATGAGCAGTTCTTC.

The CDR3 nucleotides read TGTGCCTGGAGTGTACTGGGGCAGCCCGAAAAACTGTTTTTT. It translates to CAWSVLGQPEKLFF. The chain uses TRBV30 and TRBJ1-4, with D perhaps TRBD1 (5 bases). Germline V lookup: CDR1 GTSNPN, CDR2 SVGIG (reference sequence). V lost 0 bases and J 8 bases, leaving 13 bases between the germline ends. The length of the CDR3 is 14 residues.

The chain joins TRBV6-5 to TRBJ1-6, with a possible D match to TRBD1 (6 bases). The CDR3 spans 15 residues. Trimming removed 9 bases from V and 3 bases from J, with 15 bases in between. Looked up from germline, CDR1 is MNHEY and CDR2 is SVGAGI. The CDR3 DNA is TGTGCCAGTAGGGCAGGGGCGAGCTATAATTCACCCCTCCACTTT. Translated: CASRAGASYNSPLHF.

The J gene is TRBJ1-5, the V gene TRBV12-5; unclear D gene. The germline V and J ends were trimmed by 7 bases and 7 bases, with 14 bases remaining between them. This CDR3 comprises 13 residues. Germline CDR1 reads LGHNT; CDR2 reads FRNRAP. The CDR3 loop reads CASDQTPGQPQHF. CDR3 in DNA: TGTGCTAGTGATCAGACTCCCGGACAGCCCCAGCATTTT.

The rearrangement links TRBV7-9 to TRBJ2-7; D is ambiguous. Trimming removed 5 bases from V and 7 bases from J, with 15 bases in between. Germline CDR1 is SEHNR and CDR2 is FQNEAQ (reference sequence). The CDR3 runs 13 residues. CDR3 DNA: TGTGCCAGCAGCCAAGTTACTATACGAGAGCAGTACTTC. This gives the protein CASSQVTIREQYF.

CDR3 sequence: CASSQGPAGLSTGGYTF. Here the CDR3 DNA reads TGTGCCAGCAGTCAAGGGCCCGCCGGGCTCTCAACGGGAGGCTACACCTTC. The rearrangement links TRBV6-1 to TRBJ1-2; D remains unclear. The germline V gene encodes CDR1 MNHNS and CDR2 SASEGT. The ends were cut back, 5 bases at V and 8 bases at J, with 27 bases in the middle. The CDR3 extends over 17 amino acids.

V usage is TRBV4-3 and J usage is TRBJ2-5; D is perhaps TRBD1 (5 bases). Germline V lookup: CDR1 LGHNA, CDR2 YSLEER. The germline V and J ends were trimmed by 4 bases and 2 bases, with 20 bases remaining between them. The CDR3 runs 17 residues. The chain's CDR3 is CASSPSVRGSGQETQYF. CDR3 sequence (DNA): TGCGCCAGCAGCCCATCGGTAAGGGGAAGTGGACAAGAGACCCAGTACTTC.

The CDR3, as DNA: TGCAGTGCTAGAAAGGACACTAACGAGCATTTT. Its translation is CSARKDTNEHF. J is TRBJ1-5 and V is TRBV20-1; weak D call: TRBD1 (5 bases). Germline CDR1 reads DFQATT; CDR2 reads SNEGSKA (reference sequence). This CDR3 has 11 amino acids. Deletions cut 2 bases from V and 14 bases from J, with 13 bases between.

V is TRBV4-3 and J is TRBJ1-2; no clear D gene. V gave up 4 bases and J gave up 6 bases, with 12 bases separating them. CDR1 LGHNA and CDR2 YSLEER come from the germline V gene. This CDR3 comprises 13 residues. The CDR3 nucleotides are TGCGCCAGCAGCCCCGAGGGAAGGGATGGCTACACCTTC. It yields the protein CASSPEGRDGYTF.

The chain uses TRBV27 and TRBJ2-3; D is perhaps TRBD1 (6 bases). This CDR3 contains 14 residues. V lost 4 bases and J 8 bases, leaving 16 bases between the germline ends. The germline V gene encodes CDR1 MNHEY and CDR2 SMNVEV (reference sequence). The CDR3 coding sequence is TGTGCCAGCAGTTCGGCGCCAGGGGTGGGTACGCAGTATTTT. Protein: CASSSAPGVGTQYF.

The genes are TRBV6-5 and TRBJ2-7; D unresolved. Germline V gives CDR1 MNHEY, CDR2 SVGAGI. V lost 0 bases, J lost 2 bases, and 14 bases lay in between. This CDR3 is 16 amino acids long. The CDR3: CASSYSGRGSPYEQYF. For the CDR3, the DNA is TGTGCCAGCAGTTACTCTGGGCGTGGCAGCCCCTACGAGCAGTACTTC.

This chain uses TRBV9 with TRBJ2-1; D possibly corresponds to TRBD2 (6 bases). The CDR3 extends over 16 amino acids. The ends were cut back, 0 bases at V and 2 bases at J, with 12 bases in the middle. In germline, CDR1 is SGDLS, CDR2 YYNGEE. The CDR3 loop is CASSVAPGVTYNEQFF. CDR3 coding DNA: TGTGCCAGCAGCGTAGCCCCGGGGGTCACCTACAATGAGCAGTTCTTC.